This T cell receptor beta chain was retrieved from a study of beta chain features in type 1 diabetes. About the research overall: The patient and healthy donor groups were comparable for age, gender and cell yields.

About this clone: Its antigen is as yet unknown.

Sequencing targeted expressed TCRB transcripts, as all isolated RNA had been reverse transcribed. The method was immunoSEQ multiplex PCR; TCRdb's version includes in-frame clones alone and lacks a portion of them. The sample yields hundreds of thousands of clones, roughly 12% seen once. It was via CD45RO/CCR7/CD25/CD127/CD95/CD27 that CD4+ naive, central memory, regulatory and stem cell-like memory cells were sorted. Notes on the study in general: Any HLA-type effect on TCRB rearrangement remained unresolved here. Shorter TCRB CDR3s, moderately but significantly so, marked every one of the four CD4+ subsets in Type 1 diabetes patients.

CDR3 length: 14 amino acids. Germline CDR1 and CDR2: PRHDT and FYEKMQ (reference sequence). The ends were cut back, 5 bases at V and 3 bases at J, with 13 bases in the middle. The chain links TRBV13 to TRBJ1-2, with a weak D call TRBD1 (5 bases). The receptor was derived from a man in his late teens or twenties with type 1 diabetes. The material sequenced was naive CD4+ T cells from blood. The CDR3 spells CASSLDTGDYGYTF. The DNA for the CDR3 is TGTGCCAGCAGCCTGGACACGGGAGACTATGGCTACACCTTC.